The clone carrying this T cell receptor beta chain was detected a few times. Its antigen is unidentified. These data come from a study of beta chain features in type 1 diabetes. Study-level background: Healthy donors, compared against patients, showed similar age, gender and cell yields. General study results and limits: A possible short-template PCR bias applies equally to patients and controls. Moderate but significant shortening of TCRB CDR3s was recorded in all four CD4+ subsets from Type 1 diabetes patients.

Sequenced material consisted of expressed TCRB transcripts (all of the isolated RNA was reverse transcribed). Repertoires were generated with immunoSEQ multiplex PCR, while TCRdb's copy carries only in-frame clones and drops some. The table records a few hundred thousand clones, 10% to 15% of them present only once. V lost 4 bases and J lost 0, with 6 bases in between. The germline V gene has CDR1 MGHDK and CDR2 SYGVNS. The CDR3 sequence is 14 residues long. This chain connects TRBV25-1 to TRBJ2-2; a weak D match, TRBD1 (5 bases). The sample was naive CD4+ T cells from blood. This clonotype originated in a woman aged 18-30 years with type 1 diabetes. Here the CDR3 reads CASSVTANTGELFF. CDR3 in DNA: TGTGCCAGCAGTGTGACAGCGAACACCGGGGAGCTGTTTTTT. The whole variable domain, filled in from reference TRBV25-1 and TRBJ2-2, reads EADIYQTPRYLVIGTGKKITLECSQTMGHDKMYWYQQDPGMELHLIHYSYGVNSTEKGDLSSESTVSRIRTEHFPLTLESARPSHTSQYLCASSVTANTGELFFGEGSRLTVL.